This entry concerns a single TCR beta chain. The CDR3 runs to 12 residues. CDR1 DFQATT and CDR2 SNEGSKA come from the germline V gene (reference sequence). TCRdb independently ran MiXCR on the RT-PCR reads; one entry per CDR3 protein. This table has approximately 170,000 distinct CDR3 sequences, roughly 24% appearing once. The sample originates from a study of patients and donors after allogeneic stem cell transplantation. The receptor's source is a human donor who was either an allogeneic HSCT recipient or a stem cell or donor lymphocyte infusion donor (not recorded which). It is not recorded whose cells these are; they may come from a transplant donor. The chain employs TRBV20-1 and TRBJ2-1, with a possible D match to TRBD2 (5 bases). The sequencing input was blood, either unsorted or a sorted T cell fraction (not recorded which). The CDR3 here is CSGGPSYNEQFF. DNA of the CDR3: TGCAGCGGAGGACCGAGCTACAATGAGCAGTTCTTC.